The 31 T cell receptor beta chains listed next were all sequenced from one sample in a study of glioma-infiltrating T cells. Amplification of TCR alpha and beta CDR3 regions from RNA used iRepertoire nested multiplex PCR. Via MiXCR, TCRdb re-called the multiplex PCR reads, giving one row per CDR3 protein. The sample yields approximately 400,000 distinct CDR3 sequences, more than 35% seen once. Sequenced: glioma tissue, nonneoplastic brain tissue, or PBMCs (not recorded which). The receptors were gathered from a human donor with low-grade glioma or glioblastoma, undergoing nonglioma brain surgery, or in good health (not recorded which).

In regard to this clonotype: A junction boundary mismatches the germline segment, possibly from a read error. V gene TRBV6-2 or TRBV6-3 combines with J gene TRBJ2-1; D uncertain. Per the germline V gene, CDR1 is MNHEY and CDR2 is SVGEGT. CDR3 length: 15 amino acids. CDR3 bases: TGTGCCAGCAGTTTTGAGGTTAGCAGCTACAATGGGCAGTTCTTC. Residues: CASSFEVSSYNGQFF.

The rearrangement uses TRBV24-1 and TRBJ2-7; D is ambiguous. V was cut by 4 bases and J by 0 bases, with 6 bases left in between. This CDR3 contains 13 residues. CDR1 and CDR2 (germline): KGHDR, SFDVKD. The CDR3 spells CATSDPSSYEQYF. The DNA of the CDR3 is TGTGCCACCAGTGACCCCAGCTCCTACGAGCAGTACTTC.

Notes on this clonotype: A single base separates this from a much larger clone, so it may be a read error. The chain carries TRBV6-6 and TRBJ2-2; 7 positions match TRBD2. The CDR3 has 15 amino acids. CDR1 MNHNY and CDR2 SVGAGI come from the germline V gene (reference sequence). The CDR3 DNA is TGTGCCAGCAAACCAGCGGGAAAGGTCACCGGGGGGCTGTTTTTT. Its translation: CASKPAGKVTGGLFF.

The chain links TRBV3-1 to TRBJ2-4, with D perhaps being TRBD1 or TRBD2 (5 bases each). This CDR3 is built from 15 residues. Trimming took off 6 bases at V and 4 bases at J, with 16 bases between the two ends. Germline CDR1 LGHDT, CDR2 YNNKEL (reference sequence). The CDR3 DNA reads TGTGCCAGCAGTCCCCCATGGGGGTCGAAAAACATTCAGTACTTC. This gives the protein CASSPPWGSKNIQYF.

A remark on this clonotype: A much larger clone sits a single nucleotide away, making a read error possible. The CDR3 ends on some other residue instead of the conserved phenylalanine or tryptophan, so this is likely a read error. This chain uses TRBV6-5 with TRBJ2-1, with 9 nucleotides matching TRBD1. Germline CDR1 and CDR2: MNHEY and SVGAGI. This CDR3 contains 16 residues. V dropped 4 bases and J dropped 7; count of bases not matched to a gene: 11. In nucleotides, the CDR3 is TGTGCCAGCAGTTCCACCAGCCCGGGACAGGGAAATGAGCAGTTCTTA. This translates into CASSSTSPGQGNEQFL.

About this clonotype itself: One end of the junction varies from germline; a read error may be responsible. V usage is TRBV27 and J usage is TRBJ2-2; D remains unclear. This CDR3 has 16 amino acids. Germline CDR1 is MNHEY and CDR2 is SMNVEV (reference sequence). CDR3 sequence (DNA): TGTGCCAGCAGTTTCATATCCTTCGCGAACTCCGGGGAGCTGTTTTTT. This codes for CASSFISFANSGELFF.

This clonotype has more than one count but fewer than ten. CDR3 residues: CRQQGSGTEAFF. The CDR3 DNA follows: TGCAGGCAACAGGGGTCGGGTACTGAAGCTTTCTTT. This chain connects TRBV20-1 to TRBJ1-1; 7 positions match TRBD1. The CDR3 runs to 12 residues. The germline CDR1 and CDR2 sequences are DFQATT and SNEGSKA (reference sequence).

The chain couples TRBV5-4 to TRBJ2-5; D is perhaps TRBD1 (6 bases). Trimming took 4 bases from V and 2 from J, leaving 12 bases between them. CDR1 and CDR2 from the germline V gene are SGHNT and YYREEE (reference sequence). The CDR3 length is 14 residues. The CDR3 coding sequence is TGTGCCAGCAGCGAGGACAGTAGTCAAGAGACCCAGTACTTC. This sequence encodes CASSEDSSQETQYF.

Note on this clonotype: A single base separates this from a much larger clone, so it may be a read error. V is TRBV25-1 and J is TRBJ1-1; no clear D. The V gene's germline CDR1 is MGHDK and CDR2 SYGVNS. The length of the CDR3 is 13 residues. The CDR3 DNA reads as TGCTCCAGCAGCCAAGGCAGGAACACTGAAGCTTTCTTT. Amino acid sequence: CSSSQGRNTEAFF.

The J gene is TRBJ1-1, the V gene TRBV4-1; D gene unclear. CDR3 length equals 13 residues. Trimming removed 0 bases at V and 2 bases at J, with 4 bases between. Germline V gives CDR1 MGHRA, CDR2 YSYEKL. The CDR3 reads CASSQELNTEAFF. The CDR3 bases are TGCGCCAGCAGCCAAGAACTAAACACTGAAGCTTTCTTT.

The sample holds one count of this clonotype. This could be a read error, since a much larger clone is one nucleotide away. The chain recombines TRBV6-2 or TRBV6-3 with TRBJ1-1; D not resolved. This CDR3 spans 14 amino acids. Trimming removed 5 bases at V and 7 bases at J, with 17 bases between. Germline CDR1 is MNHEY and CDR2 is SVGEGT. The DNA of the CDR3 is TGTGCCAGCAGTAATCCCGGGCTTAGAGATGAAGCTTTCTTT. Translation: CASSNPGLRDEAFF.

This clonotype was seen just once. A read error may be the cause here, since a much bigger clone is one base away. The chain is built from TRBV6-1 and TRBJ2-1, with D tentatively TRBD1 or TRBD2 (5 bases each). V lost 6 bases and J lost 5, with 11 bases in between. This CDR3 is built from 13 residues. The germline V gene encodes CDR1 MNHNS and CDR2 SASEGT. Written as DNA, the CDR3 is TGTGCCAGCAGGTCGGAGGACAACAATGAGCAGTTCTTC. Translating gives CASRSEDNNEQFF.

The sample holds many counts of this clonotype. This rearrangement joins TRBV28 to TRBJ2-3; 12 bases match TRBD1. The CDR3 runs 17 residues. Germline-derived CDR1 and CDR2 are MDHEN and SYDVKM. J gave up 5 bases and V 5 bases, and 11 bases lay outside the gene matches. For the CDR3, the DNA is TGTGCCAGCAGTCGACCCCGGGACAGGGGGCGAGGAGATACGCAGTATTTT. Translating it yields CASSRPRDRGRGDTQYF.

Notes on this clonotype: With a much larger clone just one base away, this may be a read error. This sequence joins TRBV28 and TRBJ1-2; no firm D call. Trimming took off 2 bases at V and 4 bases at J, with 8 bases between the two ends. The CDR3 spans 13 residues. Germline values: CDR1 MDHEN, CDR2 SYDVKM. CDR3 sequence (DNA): TGTGCCAGCAGTTTAATAGAAGTCTATGGCTACACCTTC. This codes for CASSLIEVYGYTF.

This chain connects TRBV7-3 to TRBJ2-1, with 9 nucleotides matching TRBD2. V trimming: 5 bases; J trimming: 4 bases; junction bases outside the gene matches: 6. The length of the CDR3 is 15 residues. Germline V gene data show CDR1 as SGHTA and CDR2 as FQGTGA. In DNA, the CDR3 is TGTGCCAGCAGCCTTAGCGGGAGCCGGTACAATGAGCAGTTCTTC. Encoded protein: CASSLSGSRYNEQFF.

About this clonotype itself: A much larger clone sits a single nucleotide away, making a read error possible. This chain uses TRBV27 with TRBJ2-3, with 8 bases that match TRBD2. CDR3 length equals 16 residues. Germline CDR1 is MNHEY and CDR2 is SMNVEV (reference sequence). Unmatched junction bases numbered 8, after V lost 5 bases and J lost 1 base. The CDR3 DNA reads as TGTGCCAGCAGTCCCGGGACTAGAGGGCGCACAGATACGCAGTATTTT. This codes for CASSPGTRGRTDTQYF.

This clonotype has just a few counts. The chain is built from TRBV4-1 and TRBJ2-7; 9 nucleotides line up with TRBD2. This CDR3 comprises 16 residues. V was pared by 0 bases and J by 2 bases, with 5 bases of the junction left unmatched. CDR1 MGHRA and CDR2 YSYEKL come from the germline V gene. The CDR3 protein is CASSQDGLAGTYEQYF. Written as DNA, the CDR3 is TGCGCCAGCAGCCAAGATGGGCTAGCGGGGACCTACGAGCAGTACTTC.

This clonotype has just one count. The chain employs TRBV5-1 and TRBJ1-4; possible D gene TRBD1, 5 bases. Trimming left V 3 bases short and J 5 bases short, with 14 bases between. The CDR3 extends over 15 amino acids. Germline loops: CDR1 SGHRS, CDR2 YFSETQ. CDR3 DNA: TGCGCCAGCAGCTGGGACCGGGACGACAATGAAAAACTGTTTTTT. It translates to CASSWDRDDNEKLFF.

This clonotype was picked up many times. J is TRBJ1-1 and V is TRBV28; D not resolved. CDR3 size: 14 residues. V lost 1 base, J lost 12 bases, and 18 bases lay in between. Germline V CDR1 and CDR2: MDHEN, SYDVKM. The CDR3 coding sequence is TGTGCCAGCAGTTTATCCTTCGGACGTAATTTTCCTTTCTTT. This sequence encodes CASSLSFGRNFPFF.

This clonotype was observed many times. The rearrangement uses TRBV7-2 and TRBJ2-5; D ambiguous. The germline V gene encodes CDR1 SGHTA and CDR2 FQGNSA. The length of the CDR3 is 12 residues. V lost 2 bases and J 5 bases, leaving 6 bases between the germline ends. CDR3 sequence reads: CASSLLVETQYF. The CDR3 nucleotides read TGTGCCAGCAGCTTACTGGTTGAGACCCAGTACTTC.

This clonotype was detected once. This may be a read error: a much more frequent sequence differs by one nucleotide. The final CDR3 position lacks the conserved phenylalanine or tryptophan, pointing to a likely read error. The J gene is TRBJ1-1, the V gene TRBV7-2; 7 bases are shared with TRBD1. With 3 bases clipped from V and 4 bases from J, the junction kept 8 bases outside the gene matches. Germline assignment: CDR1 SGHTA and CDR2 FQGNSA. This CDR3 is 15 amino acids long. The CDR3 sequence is CASSLRITGVTEAFS. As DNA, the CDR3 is TGTGCCAGCAGCTTGCGGATCACAGGGGTCACTGAAGCTTTCTCT.

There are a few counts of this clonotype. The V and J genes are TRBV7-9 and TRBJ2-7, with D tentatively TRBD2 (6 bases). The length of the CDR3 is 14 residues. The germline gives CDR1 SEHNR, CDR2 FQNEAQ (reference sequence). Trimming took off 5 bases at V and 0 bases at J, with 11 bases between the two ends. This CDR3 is CASSMGLPSYEQYF. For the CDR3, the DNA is TGTGCCAGCAGCATGGGACTTCCCTCCTACGAGCAGTACTTC.

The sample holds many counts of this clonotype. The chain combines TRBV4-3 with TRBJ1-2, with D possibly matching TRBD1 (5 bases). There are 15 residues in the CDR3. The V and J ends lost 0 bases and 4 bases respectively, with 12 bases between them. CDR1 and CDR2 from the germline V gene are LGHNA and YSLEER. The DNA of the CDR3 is TGCGCCAGCAGCCAAGATAGGGGATCTGGCTATGGCTACACCTTC. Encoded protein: CASSQDRGSGYGYTF.

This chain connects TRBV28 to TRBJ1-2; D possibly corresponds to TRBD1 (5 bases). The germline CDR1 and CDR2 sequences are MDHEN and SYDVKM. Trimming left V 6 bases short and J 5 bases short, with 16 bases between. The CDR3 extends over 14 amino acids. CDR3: CASSLTVGVYGYTF. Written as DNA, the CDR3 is TGTGCCAGCAGCTTAACAGTAGGGGTTTATGGCTACACCTTC.

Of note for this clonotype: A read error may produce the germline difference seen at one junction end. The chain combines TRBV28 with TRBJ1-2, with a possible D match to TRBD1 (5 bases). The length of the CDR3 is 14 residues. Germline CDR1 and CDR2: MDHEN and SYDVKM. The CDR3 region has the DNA TGTGCCAGCAGTTTGGCAGGGCAGAACTATGGCTACGCCTTC. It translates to CASSLAGQNYGYAF.

The CDR3 DNA reads TGTGCCAGCAGTTACGGGTTATGGTCCTACGAGCAGTACTTC. This translates into CASSYGLWSYEQYF. This chain joins TRBV6-2 or TRBV6-3 and TRBJ2-7; D remains unclear. The germline CDR1 and CDR2 sequences are MNHEY and SVGEGT. The CDR3 covers 14 residues. Trimming removed 2 bases at V and 1 base at J, with 9 bases between.

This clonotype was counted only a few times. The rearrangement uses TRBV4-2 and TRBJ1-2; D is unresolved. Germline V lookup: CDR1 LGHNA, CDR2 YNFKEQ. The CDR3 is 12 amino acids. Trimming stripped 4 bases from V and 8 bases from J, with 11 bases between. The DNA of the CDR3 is TGTGCCAGCAGCCGATATGAGGCCGGCTACACCTTC. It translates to CASSRYEAGYTF.

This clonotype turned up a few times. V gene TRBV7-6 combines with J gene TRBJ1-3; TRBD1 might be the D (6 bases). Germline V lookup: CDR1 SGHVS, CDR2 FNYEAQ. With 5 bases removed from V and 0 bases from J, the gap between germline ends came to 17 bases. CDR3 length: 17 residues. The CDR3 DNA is TGTGCCAGCAGCCCAATAGGGGGGTTTAGCTCTGGAAACACCATATATTTT. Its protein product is CASSPIGGFSSGNTIYF.

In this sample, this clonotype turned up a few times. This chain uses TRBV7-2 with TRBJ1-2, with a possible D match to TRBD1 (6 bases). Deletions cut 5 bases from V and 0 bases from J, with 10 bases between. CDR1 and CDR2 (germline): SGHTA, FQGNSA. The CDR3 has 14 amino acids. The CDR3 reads CASSLQGSNYGYTF. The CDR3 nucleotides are TGTGCCAGCAGCCTACAGGGATCTAACTATGGCTACACCTTC.

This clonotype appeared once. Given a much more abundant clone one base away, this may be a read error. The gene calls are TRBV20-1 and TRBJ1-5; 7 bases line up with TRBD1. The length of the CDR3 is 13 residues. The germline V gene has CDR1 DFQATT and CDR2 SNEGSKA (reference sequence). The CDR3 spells CSARDRSNHPQHF. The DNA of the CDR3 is TGCAGTGCTAGGGACAGGTCCAATCACCCCCAGCATTTT.

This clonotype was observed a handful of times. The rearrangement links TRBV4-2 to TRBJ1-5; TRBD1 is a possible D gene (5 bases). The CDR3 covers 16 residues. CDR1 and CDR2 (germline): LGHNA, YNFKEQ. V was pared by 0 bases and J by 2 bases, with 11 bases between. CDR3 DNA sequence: TGTGCCAGCAGCCAAGATAGGGGAGGAGGCAATCAGCCCCAGCATTTT. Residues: CASSQDRGGGNQPQHF.